The entry below gives a single T cell receptor beta chain sequence along with its context. No antigen is known for it. V was cut by 1 base and J by 4 bases, with 13 bases left in between. The CDR3 has 15 amino acids. Germline lookup yields CDR1 SGHVS and CDR2 FQNEAQ. The data were taken from a study of Tregs in tolerant kidney transplant recipients. Sequencing used immunoSEQ multiplex PCR; TCRdb keeps in-frame clones, though not all of them. The sample consists of 55,000 to 70,000 clones, 75% to 90% of them appearing once. Study-level results: Findings come from small patient numbers and require larger validation. Tregs expanded with activated donor B cells seemed most donor-specific. Changing PCR primers prevented nucleotide comparison between some patients' samples.

An overnight rest at 37°C with roughly 200 IU/ml IL-2 preceded regulatory T cell sorting from thawed PBMCs. This receptor was identified in a human donor who received a combined kidney and bone marrow transplant. The sample was Tregs from blood, taken before the transplant. This sequence joins TRBV7-8 and TRBJ1-1; D gene ambiguous. This CDR3 is CASSLGVGSPTEAFF. For the CDR3, the DNA is TGTGCCAGCAGCTTAGGAGTTGGTTCCCCCACTGAAGCTTTCTTT. The entire variable domain, with the rest obtained from reference TRBV7-8 and TRBJ1-1, is as follows: GAGVSQSPRYKVAKRGQDVALRCDPISGHVSLFWYQQALGQGPEFLTYFQNEAQLDKSGLPSDRFFAERPEGSVSTLKIQRTQQEDSAVYLCASSLGVGSPTEAFFGQGTRLTVV.